The TCR beta chain described here comes from a study of cytomegalovirus exposure and HLA in healthy donors. Study-level findings and limits: Within the data, a cluster of highly shared sequence variants was likely a sequencing artifact.

Of note for this clone: The target antigen is unknown.

The V end lost 2 bases, the J end lost 8 bases, and 9 bases lay between the germline ends. CDR3 length equals 12 residues. Germline V CDR1 and CDR2: SNHLY, FYNNEI. It was with 60 Vbeta and 13 Jbeta primers that the PCR ran. Assay: immunoSEQ multiplex PCR; the TCRdb copy retains only in-frame clones and omits some. The sample yields some 210,000 clones, around 81% seen once. Sequencing used PBMCs. The chain joins TRBV2 to TRBJ1-2; no clear D. The sequence came from a woman aged 45-65 years in good health and CMV-seropositive. CDR3 loop: CASSEFWQGYTF. CDR3 bases: TGTGCCAGCAGTGAATTCTGGCAGGGCTACACCTTC.